What follows is one T cell receptor (beta chain) and its context. Profiled with immunoSEQ multiplex PCR; TCRdb holds only in-frame clones, not every one. The top ten clones hold 12% to 15% of a sample with over 14,000 clones, around 71% of them seen once. Germline values: CDR1 SNHLY, CDR2 FYNNEI. The J segment lost 7 bases and the V segment lost 3 bases, leaving 16 bases of the junction unmatched. CDR3 length: 18 residues. This specimen belongs to a study of T cells after somatic rescue of genetic block. This clonotype originated in a boy younger than 18. Sequenced sample: peripheral blood mononuclear cells (PBMCs). The chain couples TRBV2 to TRBJ2-2, with TRBD1 identical over 8 bases. CDR3 nucleotide sequence: TGTGCCAGCAGTGAGAGGCCGTGGACAGGGTTTTCTGGCGGGGAGCTGTTTTTT. Its protein is CASSERPWTGFSGGELFF.